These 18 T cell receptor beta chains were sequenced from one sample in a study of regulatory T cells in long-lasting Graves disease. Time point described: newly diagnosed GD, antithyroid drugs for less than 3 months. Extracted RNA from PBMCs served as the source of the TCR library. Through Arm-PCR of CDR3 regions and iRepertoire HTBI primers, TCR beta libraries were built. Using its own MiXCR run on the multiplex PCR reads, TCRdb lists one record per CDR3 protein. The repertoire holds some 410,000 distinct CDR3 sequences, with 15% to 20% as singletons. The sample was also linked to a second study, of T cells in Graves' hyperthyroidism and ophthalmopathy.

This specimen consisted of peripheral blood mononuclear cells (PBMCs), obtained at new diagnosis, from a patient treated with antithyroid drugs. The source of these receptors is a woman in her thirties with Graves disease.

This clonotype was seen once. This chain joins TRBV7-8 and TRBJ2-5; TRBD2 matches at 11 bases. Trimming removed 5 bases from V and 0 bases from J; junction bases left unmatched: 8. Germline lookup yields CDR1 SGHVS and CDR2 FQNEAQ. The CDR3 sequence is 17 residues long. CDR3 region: CASSTRELAGDQETQYF. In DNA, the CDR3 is TGTGCCAGCAGCACACGGGAACTAGCGGGAGACCAAGAGACCCAGTACTTC.

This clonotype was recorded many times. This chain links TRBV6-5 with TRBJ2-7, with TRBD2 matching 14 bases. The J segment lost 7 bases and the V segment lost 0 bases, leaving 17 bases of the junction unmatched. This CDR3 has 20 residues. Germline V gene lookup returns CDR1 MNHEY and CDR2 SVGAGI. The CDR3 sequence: CASSYSPGLAGVPTGGEQYF. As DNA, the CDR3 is TGTGCCAGCAGTTACTCGCCGGGACTAGCGGGAGTCCCCACAGGCGGTGAGCAGTACTTC.

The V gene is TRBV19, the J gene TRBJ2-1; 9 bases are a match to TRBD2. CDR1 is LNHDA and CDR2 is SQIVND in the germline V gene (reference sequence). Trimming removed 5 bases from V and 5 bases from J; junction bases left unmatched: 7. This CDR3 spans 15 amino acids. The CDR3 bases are TGTGCCAGTAGTGAATTAGCGGGAGCAAACAATGAGCAGTTCTTC. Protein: CASSELAGANNEQFF. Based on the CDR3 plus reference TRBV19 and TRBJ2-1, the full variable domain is DGGITQSPKYLFRKEGQNVTLSCEQNLNHDAMYWYRQDPGQGLRLIYYSQIVNDFQKGDIAEGYSVSREKKESFPLTVTSAQKNPTAFYLCASSELAGANNEQFFGPGTRLTVL.

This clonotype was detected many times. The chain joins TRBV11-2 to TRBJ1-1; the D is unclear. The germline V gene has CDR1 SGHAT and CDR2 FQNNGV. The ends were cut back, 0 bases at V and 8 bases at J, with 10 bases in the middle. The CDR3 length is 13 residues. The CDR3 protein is CASSLDLGREAFF. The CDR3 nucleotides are TGTGCCAGCAGCTTAGATCTTGGCCGGGAAGCTTTCTTT.

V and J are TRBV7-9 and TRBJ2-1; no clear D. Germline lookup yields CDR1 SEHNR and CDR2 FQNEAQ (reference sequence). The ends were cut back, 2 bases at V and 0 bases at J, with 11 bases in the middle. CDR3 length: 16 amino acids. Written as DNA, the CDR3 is TGTGCCAGCAGCTTAACATCGAAAGGCTCCTACAATGAGCAGTTCTTC. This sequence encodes CASSLTSKGSYNEQFF.

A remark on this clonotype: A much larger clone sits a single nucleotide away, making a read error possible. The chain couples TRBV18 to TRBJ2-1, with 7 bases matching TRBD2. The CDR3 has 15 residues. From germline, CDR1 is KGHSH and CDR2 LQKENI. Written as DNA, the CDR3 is TGTGCCAGCTCACCTGCGGGAGTGCGGTACAATGTGCAGTTCTTC. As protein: CASSPAGVRYNVQFF.

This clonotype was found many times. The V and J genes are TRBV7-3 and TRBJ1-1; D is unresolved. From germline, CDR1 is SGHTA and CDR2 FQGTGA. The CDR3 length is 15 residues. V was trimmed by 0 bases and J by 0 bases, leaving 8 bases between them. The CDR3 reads CASSLTADMNTEAFF. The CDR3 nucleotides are TGTGCCAGCAGCTTAACGGCAGACATGAACACTGAAGCTTTCTTT.

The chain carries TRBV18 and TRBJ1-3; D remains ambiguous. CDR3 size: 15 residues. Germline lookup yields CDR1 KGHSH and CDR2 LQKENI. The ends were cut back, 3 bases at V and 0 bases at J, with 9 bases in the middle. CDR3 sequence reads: CASSPVGNSGNTIYF. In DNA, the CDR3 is TGTGCCAGCTCACCCGTCGGAAACTCTGGAAACACCATATATTTT.

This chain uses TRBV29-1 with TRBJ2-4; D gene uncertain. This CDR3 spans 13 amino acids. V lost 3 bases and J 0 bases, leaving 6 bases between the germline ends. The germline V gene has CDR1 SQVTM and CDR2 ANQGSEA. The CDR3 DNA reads TGCAGCGTTGAGATGCCAGCCAAAAACATTCAGTACTTC. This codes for CSVEMPAKNIQYF.

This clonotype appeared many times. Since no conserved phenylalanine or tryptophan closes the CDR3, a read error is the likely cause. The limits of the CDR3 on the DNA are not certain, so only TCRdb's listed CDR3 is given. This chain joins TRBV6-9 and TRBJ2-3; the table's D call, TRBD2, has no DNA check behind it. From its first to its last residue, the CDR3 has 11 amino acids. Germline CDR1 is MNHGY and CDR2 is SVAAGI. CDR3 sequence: CASSLGTTISL.

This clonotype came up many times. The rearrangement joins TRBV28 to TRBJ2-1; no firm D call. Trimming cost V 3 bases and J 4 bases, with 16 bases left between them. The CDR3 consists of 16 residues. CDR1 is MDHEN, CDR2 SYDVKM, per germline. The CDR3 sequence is CASSFFSGRMYNEQFF. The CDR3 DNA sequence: TGTGCCAGCAGTTTTTTTTCAGGCAGAATGTACAATGAGCAGTTCTTC.

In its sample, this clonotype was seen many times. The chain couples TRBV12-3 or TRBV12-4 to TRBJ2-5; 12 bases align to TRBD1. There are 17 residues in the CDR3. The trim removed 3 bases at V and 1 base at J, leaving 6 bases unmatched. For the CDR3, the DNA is TGTGCCAGCAGTTTCGGGACAGGGGGCGTAGTCCAAGAGACCCAGTACTTC. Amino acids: CASSFGTGGVVQETQYF.

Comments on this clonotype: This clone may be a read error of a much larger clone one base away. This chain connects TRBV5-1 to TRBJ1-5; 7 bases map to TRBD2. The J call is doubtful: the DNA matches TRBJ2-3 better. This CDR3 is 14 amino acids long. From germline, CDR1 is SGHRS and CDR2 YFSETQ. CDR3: CASSLEGGTAPQYF. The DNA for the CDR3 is TGCGCCAGCAGCTTGGAGGGAGGGACCGCGCCCCAGTATTTT.

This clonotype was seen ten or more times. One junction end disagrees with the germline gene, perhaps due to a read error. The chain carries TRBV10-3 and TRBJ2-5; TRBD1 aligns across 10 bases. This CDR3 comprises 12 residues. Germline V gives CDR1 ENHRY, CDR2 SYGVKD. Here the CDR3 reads CSMGTGEETQYF. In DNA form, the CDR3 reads TGCTCTATGGGGACAGGGGAAGAGACCCAGTACTTC.

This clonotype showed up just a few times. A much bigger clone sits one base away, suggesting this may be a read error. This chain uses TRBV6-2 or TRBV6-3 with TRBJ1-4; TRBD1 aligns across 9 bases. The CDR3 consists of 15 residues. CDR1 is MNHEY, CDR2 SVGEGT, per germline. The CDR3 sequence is CASSNTGQGNEELFF. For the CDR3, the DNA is TGTGCCAGCAGTAACACGGGACAGGGAAATGAAGAACTGTTTTTT.

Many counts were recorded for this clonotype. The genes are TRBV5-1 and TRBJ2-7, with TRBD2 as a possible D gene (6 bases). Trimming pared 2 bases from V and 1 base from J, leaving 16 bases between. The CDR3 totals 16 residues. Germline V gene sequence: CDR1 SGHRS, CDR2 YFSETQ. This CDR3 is CASSFGGMETSYEQYF. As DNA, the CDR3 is TGCGCCAGCAGCTTTGGGGGGATGGAGACATCCTACGAGCAGTACTTC. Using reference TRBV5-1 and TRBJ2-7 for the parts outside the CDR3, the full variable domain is KAGVTQTPRYLIKTRGQQVTLSCSPISGHRSVSWYQQTPGQGLQFLFEYFSETQRNKGNFPGRFSGRQFSNSRSEMNVSTLELGDSALYLCASSFGGMETSYEQYFGPGTRLTVT.

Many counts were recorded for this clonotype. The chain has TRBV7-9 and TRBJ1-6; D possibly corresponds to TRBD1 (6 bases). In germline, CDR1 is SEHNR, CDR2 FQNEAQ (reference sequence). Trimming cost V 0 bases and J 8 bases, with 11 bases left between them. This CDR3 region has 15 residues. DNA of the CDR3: TGTGCCAGCAGCTTAGCTGTAACAGGGCATTCACCCCTCCACTTT. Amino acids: CASSLAVTGHSPLHF.

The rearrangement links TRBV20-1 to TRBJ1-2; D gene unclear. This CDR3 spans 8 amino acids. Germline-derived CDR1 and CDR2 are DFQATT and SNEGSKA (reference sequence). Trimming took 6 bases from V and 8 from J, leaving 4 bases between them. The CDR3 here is CSAQGYTF. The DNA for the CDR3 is TGCAGTGCCCAGGGCTACACCTTC.